This entry describes one TCR beta chain. The target of this receptor is not known. Base qualities are missing; no much larger clone stands one base away. Reading the germline V gene (reference sequence) gives CDR1 GTSNPN and CDR2 SVGIG. The CDR3 holds 12 amino acids from the cysteine to the phenylalanine. The read is trimmed to its CDR3 DNA, 36 bases read in frame from base 1. The data stem from a study of CD8+ T cells in alopecia areata (dated by TCRdb to between 2017 and 2018). About the study as a whole: Treated patients were enrolled in an open-label pilot trial of oral tofacitinib, 5 to 10 mg twice daily, for moderate-to-severe alopecia areata. Tofacitinib was given for 6 to 18 months, followed by 6 months of follow-up off drug to assess delayed response and recurrence. Disease severity in treated patients was measured with the SALT score, which quantifies the percentage of affected scalp surface area. The study used high-throughput TCRbeta sequencing to examine T cell clonal expansion in alopecia areata, in both the C3H/HeJ mouse model and human patients. In humans, TCRbeta sequencing was performed on scalp tissue and on sorted CD4+ and CD8+ peripheral blood T cells from healthy controls and from patients with patchy or totalis/universalis alopecia areata. Patients on tofacitinib were biopsied at baseline and after 4 and 24 weeks of treatment, and several of the patients also had a later scalp biopsy. Scalp clonality was compared among normal scalp (n=4), patchy alopecia areata scalp (n=8), and alopecia totalis/universalis scalp (n=8). RNA was obtained with the PAXgene miRNA kit for fixed scalp, the miRNeasy kit for PBMCs, and the RNeasy kit for mouse skin. TCRbeta CDR3 regions were amplified by immunoSEQ multiplex PCR using 35 Vbeta forward and 13 Jbeta reverse primers. The study at large found these results: Unlike mouse skin, where gammadelta T cells dominate, normal human skin contains resident alphabeta T cells that get sequenced too, which complicates analysis of the scalp TCR repertoire. Tofacitinib significantly decreased scalp clonality and the number of expanded CD8+ clones among the top 100 scalp clones. Because the treated cohort was small and had only one nonresponder, larger studies are needed to examine links between baseline CD8+ expansion and response. Compared with mice, TCR sequences shared between patients were less clear, possibly partly because of HLA diversity across the patient population. Many expanded lesional clones were found to persist in scalp and blood during tofacitinib treatment, and relapse after treatment cessation may be partly explained by this persistence. Compared with normal scalp, lesional scalp, particularly in alopecia totalis/universalis, had higher clonality and more expanded CD8+ clones, which suggests antigenic drive.

The method behind the library was the immunoSEQ multiplex PCR assay. RNA was extracted from all samples and reverse transcribed into cDNA, which served as template for TCR sequencing. First-strand cDNA was synthesized using SuperScript III with a 2:1 mix of oligo-dT and random hexamers. A synthetic immune receptor repertoire was used to measure amplification bias, and any remaining bias was corrected computationally. Regarding the original processing steps: Raw reads were preprocessed to remove errors, and CDR3 was defined according to IMGT conventions as the region from the conserved cysteine to phenylalanine. Clonality was calculated as 1 minus Shannon entropy normalized by log2 of the number of productive unique TCRs. Whether each scalp clone was CD4 or CD8 was inferred by checking scalp TCRbeta sequences against the CD4 and CD8 repertoires from sorted blood. The table comes from immuneACCESS by way of TCRdb, which keeps in-frame sequences with V and J called. Part of the clones is missing from these tables; in studies checked, under half for an unresolved V gene and the rest for unknown reasons. That table is the source of V, J and clone size, and D and trimming were worked out from the DNA. For this sample there are approximately 200,000 clones; roughly three fifths appear just once. The ten largest clones take up approximately 0.7% of the sample.

The time point label for this specimen denotes: roughly 27 days on oral tofacitinib. What this sample's treatment or condition label stands for: oral pan-JAK inhibitor, 5-10 mg twice daily. Lesional scalp punch biopsies and peripheral blood were collected from alopecia areata patients. After PBMCs were isolated by density centrifugation and stained for CD3, CD4 and CD8, a FACSAria was used to sort CD4+ and CD8+ T cells. The sequencing here drew on CD4+ T cells sorted from blood, taken at week 4, from a patient treated with tofacitinib. The receptor was isolated from a human donor with alopecia areata. Here the chain combines TRBV30 and TRBJ2-2; the D gene is perhaps TRBD2, from 5 matching bases. The CDR3 amino acid sequence is: CGTPQNTGELFF. The nucleotide sequence is given as TGTGGGACTCCGCAAAACACCGGGGAGCTGTTTTTT.